This T cell receptor (beta chain) was sequenced for a study of blood T cell repertoires in COVID-19 (dated by TCRdb to about 2020). With regard to the full study: Collaborator samples came from the United States, Italy and Spain and covered acute and convalescent phases of COVID-19. The prospective study material was composed of cDNA or gDNA derived from T cells, B-cell-depleted T cells, or PBMCs. The dataset comprised deeply sampled blood TCRbeta repertoires from subjects exposed to, actively infected with, or recovered from COVID-19. A freely available public database, intended as a resource for researchers studying the immune response to SARS-CoV-2, is where the repertoires were released. The samples were drawn from the first 160 participants of the ongoing ImmuneRACE study and from some 1,300 subjects provided by 6 global collaborators. The sample metadata nearly always contained a de-identified subject ID, COVID-19 status, age in years and sex. Where available, HLA class I and class II types were obtained from metadata supplied by the sample provider rather than from assay-based typing. General findings and caveats noted by the study authors: The quantity of clinical and demographic metadata differed by source and by participant and was supplied without curation.

The collaborating institutions used their own protocols to collect whole blood in K2EDTA tubes. For TCRbeta analysis, collaborator samples were shipped as frozen whole blood, as isolated PBMCs, or as DNA extracted from either sample type. This clone was counted once. The antigen this receptor binds is unknown. Per-nucleotide qualities are absent, and no much larger clonotype sits a single base away. The CDR3 has 15 amino acids, counting the end cysteine and phenylalanine. Just CDR3 DNA is preserved here, 45 bases in frame from base 1. Compared with germline, V lacks 6 bases and J lacks 3 bases; bases without a gene match: 7. Based on the germline V gene, the CDR1 and CDR2 sequences are ENHRY and SYGVKD. The immunoSEQ Assay, a bias-controlled multiplex PCR, was used to amplify TCRbeta CDR3 regions from genomic DNA. Regarding the original processing steps: Within the assay, amplification of reference gene primers was used to estimate how many nucleated cells each sample contained. To quantify the absolute abundance of each unique TCRbeta CDR3 rearrangement, sequence reads were collapsed and filtered. For each sample, productive Simpson clonality was calculated by taking the square root of Simpson's diversity index across productive rearrangements. TCRdb mirrors the immuneACCESS table, restricted to in-frame sequences. Some clones are absent from its copies; in checked studies, under half trace to an unresolved V gene, and the reason for the others is unknown. V and J calls plus clone size are reproduced from that table; the DNA served to infer D and trimming. The sample profile shows around 150,000 clones; around 80% of them were found once. The ten largest clones add up to about a fifth of the sample.

This clonotype was obtained from a woman aged 80 or over with acute or convalescent COVID-19. Sample: peripheral blood. The chain was built from TRBV10-3 and TRBJ2-3, with 9 central nucleotides matching TRBD2. CDR3 reads: CAIRVSGSDTDTQYF. The sequenced DNA: TGTGCCATCAGAGTTAGCGGGAGTGATACAGATACGCAGTATTTT.